The clone carrying this TCR beta chain appeared a few times. Its matching antigen is unknown. The PCR ran on 60 Vbeta and 13 Jbeta primers. Produced via immunoSEQ multiplex PCR; TCRdb's table is partial and in-frame only. The table lists 95,000 to 150,000 clones, approximately 67% of them singletons. The data are from a study of cytomegalovirus exposure and HLA in healthy donors. Broader study findings: It was in a later analysis that TCR association rates were seen to vary by HLA locus, highest for DRB1 and lowest for HLA-C. When the data were analyzed later, several of the most significant clusters appeared to be linked to common viral pathogens. The study dropped some indistinguishable V segments, TRBV6-2 and TRBV6-3 among them.

The junction had 12 bases not matched to a gene; V was cut back by 4 bases and J by 5 bases. Per the germline V gene, CDR1 is LGHNA and CDR2 is YNFKEQ. The CDR3 runs to 16 residues. The sequencing sample was made of PBMCs. The TCR was taken from a man aged 18 to 29 in good health and CMV-seronegative. The chain joins TRBV4-2 to TRBJ2-5; 8 positions agree with TRBD2. The CDR3 protein is CASSLDDRGGRETQYF. CDR3 sequence (DNA): TGTGCCAGCAGCCTTGATGACCGGGGGGGCAGGGAGACCCAGTACTTC.